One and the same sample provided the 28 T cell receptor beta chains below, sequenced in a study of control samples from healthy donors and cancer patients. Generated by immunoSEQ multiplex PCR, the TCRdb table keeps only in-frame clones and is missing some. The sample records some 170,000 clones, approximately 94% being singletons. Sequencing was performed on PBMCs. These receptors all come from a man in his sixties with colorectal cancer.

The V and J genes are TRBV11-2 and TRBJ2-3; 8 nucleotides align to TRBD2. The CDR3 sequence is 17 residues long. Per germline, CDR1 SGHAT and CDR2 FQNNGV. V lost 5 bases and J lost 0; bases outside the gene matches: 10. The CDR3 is CASSGAWRGASTDTQYF. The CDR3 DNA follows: TGTGCCAGCAGCGGAGCTTGGCGGGGGGCCAGCACAGATACGCAGTATTTT. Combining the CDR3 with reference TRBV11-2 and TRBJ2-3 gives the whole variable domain EAGVAQSPRYKIIEKRQSVAFWCNPISGHATLYWYQQILGQGPKLLIQFQNNGVVDDSQLPKDRFSAERLKGVDSTLKIQPAKLEDSAVYLCASSGAWRGASTDTQYFGPGTRLTVL.

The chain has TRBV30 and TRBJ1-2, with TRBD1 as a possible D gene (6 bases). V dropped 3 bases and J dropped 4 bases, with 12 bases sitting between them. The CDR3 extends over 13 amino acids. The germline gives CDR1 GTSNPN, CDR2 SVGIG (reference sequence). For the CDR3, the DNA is TGTGCCTGGAGGGGGGCCTCGTTCTATGGCTACACCTTC. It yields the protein CAWRGASFYGYTF. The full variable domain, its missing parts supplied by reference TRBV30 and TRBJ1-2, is SQTIHQWPATLVQPVGSPLSLECTVEGTSNPNLYWYRQAAGRGLQLLFYSVGIGQISSEVPQNLSASRPQDRQFILSSKKLLLSDSGFYLCAWRGASFYGYTFGSGTRLTVV.

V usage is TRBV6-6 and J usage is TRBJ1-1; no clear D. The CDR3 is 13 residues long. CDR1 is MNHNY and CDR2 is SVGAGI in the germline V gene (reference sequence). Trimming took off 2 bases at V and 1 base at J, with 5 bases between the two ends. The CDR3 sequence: CASSYLKNTEAFF. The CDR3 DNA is TGTGCCAGCAGTTACCTCAAGAACACTGAAGCTTTCTTT.

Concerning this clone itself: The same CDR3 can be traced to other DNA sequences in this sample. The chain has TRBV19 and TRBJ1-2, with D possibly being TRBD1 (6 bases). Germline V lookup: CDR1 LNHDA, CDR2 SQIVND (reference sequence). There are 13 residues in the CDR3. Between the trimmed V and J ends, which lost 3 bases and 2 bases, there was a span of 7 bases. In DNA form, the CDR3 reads TGTGCCAGTAGTATTGGGGGCAACTATGGCTACACCTTC. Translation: CASSIGGNYGYTF.

The DNA of the CDR3 is TGTGCCAGCAGCTTGATCCAGGGGGCTCCAGCTTTCTTT. Translation: CASSLIQGAPAFF. The chain links TRBV5-5 to TRBJ1-1; 8 bases agree with TRBD1. The V gene's germline CDR1 is SGHKS and CDR2 YYEKEE (reference sequence). This CDR3 has 13 residues. V was pared by 1 base and J by 10 bases, with 6 bases of the junction left unmatched.

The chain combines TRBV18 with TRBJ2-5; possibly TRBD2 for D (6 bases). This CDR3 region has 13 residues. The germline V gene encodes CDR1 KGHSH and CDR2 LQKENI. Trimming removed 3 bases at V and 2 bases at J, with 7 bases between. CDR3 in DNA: TGTGCCAGCTCACCGGGAGGTCAAGAGACCCAGTACTTC. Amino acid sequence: CASSPGGQETQYF.

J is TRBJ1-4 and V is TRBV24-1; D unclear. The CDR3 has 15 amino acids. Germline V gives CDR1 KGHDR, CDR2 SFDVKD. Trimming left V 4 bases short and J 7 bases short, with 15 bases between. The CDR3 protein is CATSEPTEGGEKLFF. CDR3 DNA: TGTGCCACCAGTGAACCAACGGAGGGTGGTGAAAAACTGTTTTTT.

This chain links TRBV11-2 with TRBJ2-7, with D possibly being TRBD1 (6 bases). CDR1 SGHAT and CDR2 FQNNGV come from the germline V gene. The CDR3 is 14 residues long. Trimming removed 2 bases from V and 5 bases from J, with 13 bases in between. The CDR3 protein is CASSLSNRDHEQYF. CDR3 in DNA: TGTGCCAGCAGCTTATCTAACAGGGACCACGAGCAGTACTTC.

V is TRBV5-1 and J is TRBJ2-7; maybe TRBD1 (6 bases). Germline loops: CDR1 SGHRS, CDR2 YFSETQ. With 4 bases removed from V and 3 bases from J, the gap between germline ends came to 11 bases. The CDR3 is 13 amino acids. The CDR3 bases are TGCGCCAGCAGCCTAACAGGGTACTACGAGCAGTACTTC. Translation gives CASSLTGYYEQYF.

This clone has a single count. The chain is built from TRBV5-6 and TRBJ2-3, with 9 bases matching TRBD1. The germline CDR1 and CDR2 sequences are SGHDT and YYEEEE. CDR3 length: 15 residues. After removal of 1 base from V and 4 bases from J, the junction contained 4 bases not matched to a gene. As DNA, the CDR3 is TGTGCCAGCAGCTTGAGAACAGGGGGCGCAGATACGCAGTATTTT. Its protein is CASSLRTGGADTQYF.

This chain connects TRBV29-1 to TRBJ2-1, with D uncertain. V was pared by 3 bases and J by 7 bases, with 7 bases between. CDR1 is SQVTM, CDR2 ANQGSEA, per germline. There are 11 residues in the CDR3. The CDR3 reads CSVEGNNEQFF. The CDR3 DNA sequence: TGCAGCGTTGAGGGGAATAATGAGCAGTTCTTC.

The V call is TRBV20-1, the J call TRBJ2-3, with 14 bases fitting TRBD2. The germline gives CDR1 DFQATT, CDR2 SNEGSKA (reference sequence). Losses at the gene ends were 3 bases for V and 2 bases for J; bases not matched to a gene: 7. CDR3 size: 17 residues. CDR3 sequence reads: CSASSGTSGGVTDTQYF. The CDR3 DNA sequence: TGCAGTGCTAGTTCTGGGACTAGCGGGGGCGTCACAGATACGCAGTATTTT.

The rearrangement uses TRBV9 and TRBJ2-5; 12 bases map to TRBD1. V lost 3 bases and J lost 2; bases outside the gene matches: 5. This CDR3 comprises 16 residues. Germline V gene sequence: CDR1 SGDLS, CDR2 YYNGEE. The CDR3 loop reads CASSARDRGQQETQYF. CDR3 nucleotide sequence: TGTGCCAGCAGCGCCAGGGACAGGGGGCAGCAAGAGACCCAGTACTTC.

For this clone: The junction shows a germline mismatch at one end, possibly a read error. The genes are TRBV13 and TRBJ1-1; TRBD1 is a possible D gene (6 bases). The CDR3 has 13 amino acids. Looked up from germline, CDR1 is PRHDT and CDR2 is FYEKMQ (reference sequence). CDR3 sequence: CASSLGGNTEAFF. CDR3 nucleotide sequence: TGTGCCAGCAGCCTAGGGGGGAACACTGAAGCTTTCTTT.

The DNA for the CDR3 is TGTGCCAGCAGACCTCCGGGACAAGGGCAGCCCCAGCATTTT. It is translated as CASRPPGQGQPQHF. The chain couples TRBV6-2 or TRBV6-3 to TRBJ1-5; possibly TRBD1 for D (6 bases). The V and J ends lost 6 bases and 7 bases respectively, with 16 bases between them. CDR3 size: 14 residues. Looked up from germline, CDR1 is MNHEY and CDR2 is SVGEGT.

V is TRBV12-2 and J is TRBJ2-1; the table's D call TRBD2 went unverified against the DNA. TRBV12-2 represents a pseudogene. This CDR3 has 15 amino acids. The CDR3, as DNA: TGTGCAAGTCGCTCTCCGGGGGGGCCTCGAGATGAGCAGTTCTTC. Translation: CASRSPGGPRDEQFF.

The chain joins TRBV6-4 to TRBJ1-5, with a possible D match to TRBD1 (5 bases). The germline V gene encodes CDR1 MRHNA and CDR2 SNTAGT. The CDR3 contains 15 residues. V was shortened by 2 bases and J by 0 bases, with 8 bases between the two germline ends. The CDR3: CASSDGTASNQPQHF. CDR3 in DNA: TGTGCCAGCAGTGACGGGACGGCTAGCAATCAGCCCCAGCATTTT.

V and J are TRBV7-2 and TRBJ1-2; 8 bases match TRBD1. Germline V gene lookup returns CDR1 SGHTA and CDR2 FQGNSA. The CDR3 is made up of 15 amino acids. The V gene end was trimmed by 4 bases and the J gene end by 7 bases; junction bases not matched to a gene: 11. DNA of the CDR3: TGTGCCAGCAGCTCATCTATTGGACAGGGAGGTGGCTACACCTTC. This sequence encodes CASSSSIGQGGGYTF.

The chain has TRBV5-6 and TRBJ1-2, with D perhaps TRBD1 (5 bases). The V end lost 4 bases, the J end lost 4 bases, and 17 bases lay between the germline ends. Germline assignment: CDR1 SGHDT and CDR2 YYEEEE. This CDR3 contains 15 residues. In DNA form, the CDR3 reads TGTGCCAGCAGCCTGGGAGGGGCGCTGAGCTATGGCTACACCTTC. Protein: CASSLGGALSYGYTF.

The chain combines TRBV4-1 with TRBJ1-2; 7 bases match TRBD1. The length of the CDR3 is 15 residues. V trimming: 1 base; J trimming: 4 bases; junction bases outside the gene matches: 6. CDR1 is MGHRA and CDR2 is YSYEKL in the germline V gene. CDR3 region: CASSQAEGAPYGYTF. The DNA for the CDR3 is TGCGCCAGCAGCCAAGCCGAGGGGGCTCCCTATGGCTACACCTTC.

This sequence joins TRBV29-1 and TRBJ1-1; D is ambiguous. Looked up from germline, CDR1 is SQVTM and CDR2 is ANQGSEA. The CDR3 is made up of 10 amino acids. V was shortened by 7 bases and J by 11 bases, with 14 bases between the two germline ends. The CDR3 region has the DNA TGCAGCGCTTGGGAAGAAGGGGCTTTCTTT. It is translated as CSAWEEGAFF.

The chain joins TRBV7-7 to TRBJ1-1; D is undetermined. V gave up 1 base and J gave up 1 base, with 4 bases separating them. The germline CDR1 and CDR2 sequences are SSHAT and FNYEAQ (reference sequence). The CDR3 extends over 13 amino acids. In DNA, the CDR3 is TGTGCCAGCAGCTTAGGACAGAACACTGAAGCTTTCTTT. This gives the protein CASSLGQNTEAFF.

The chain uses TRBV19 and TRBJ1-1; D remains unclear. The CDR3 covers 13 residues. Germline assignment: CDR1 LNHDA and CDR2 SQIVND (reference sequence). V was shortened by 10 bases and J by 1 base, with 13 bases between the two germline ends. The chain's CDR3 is CATWEPGNTEAFF. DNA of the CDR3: TGTGCCACCTGGGAGCCCGGGAACACTGAAGCTTTCTTT.

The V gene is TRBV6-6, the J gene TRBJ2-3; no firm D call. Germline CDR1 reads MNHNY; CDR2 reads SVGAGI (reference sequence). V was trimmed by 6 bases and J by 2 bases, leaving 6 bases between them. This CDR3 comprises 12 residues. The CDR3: CASRQVTDTQYF. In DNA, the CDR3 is TGTGCCAGCAGGCAGGTCACAGATACGCAGTATTTT.

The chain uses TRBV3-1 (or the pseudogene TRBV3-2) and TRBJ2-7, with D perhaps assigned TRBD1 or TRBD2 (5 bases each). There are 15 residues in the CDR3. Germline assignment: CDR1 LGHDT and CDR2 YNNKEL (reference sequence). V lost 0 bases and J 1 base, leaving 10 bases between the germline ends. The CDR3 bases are TGTGCCAGCAGCCAAGATTGGGGGATGTCCTACGAGCAGTACTTC. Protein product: CASSQDWGMSYEQYF.

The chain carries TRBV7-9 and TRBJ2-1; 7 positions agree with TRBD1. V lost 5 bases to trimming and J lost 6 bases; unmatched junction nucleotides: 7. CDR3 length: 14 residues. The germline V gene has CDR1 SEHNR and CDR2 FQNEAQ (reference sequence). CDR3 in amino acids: CASSRDGQVNEQFF. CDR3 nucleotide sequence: TGTGCCAGCAGCAGAGACGGACAGGTCAATGAGCAGTTCTTC.

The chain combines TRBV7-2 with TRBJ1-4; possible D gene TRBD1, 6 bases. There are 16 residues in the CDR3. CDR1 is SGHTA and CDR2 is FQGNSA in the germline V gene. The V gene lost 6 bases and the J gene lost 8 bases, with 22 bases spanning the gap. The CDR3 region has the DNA TGTGCCAGCAGTTACCGGGACATTAATACGGGGGAAAAACTGTTTTTT. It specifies CASSYRDINTGEKLFF.

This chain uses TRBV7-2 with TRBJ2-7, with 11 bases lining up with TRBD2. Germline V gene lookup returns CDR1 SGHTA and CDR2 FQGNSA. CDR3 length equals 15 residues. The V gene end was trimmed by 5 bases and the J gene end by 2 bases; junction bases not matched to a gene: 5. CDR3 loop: CASSQTSGDTYEQYF. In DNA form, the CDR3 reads TGTGCCAGCAGCCAGACTAGCGGGGATACCTACGAGCAGTACTTC.